The 12 T cell receptor beta chains in this list originate from one sample, sequenced in a study of CD8+ T cells in alopecia areata. Treatment noted: oral pan-JAK inhibitor, 5-10 mg twice daily. Isolated RNA was reverse transcribed into cDNA used as the sequencing template. Here immunoSEQ multiplex PCR was the method, and the copy in TCRdb shows in-frame clones only, minus some. The sample consists of approximately 180,000 clones, about 55% of them appearing once. This sample comprised CD8+ T cells sorted from blood, obtained at week 24, from a patient treated with tofacitinib. These receptors all stem from a human donor with alopecia areata.

The rearrangement links TRBV9 to TRBJ2-5, with D hard to call. The CDR3 length is 14 residues. CDR1 and CDR2 (germline): SGDLS, YYNGEE. V lost 0 bases and J lost 2, with 8 bases in between. The CDR3: CASSVGARQETQYF. The CDR3 DNA reads as TGTGCCAGCAGCGTAGGAGCCAGGCAAGAGACCCAGTACTTC.

This clone was observed a few times. This rearrangement joins TRBV7-8 to TRBJ2-5; 10 bases line up with TRBD2. CDR3 length: 14 residues. With V trimmed by 6 bases and J by 1 base, 2 bases remained unmatched. Germline V gene lookup returns CDR1 SGHVS and CDR2 FQNEAQ. CDR3 in DNA: TGTGCCAGCAGTCTAGCGGGGGCCCAAGAGACCCAGTACTTC. Translated: CASSLAGAQETQYF.

CDR3 coding DNA: TGTGCCAGCGGATGGACCACAGATACGCAGTATTTT. Translated, it gives CASGWTTDTQYF. The V call is TRBV2, the J call TRBJ2-3; no definite D call. This CDR3 spans 12 amino acids. CDR1 is SNHLY and CDR2 is FYNNEI in the germline V gene. Trimming removed 8 bases from V and 2 bases from J, with 8 bases in between.

The sample holds a few counts of this clone. The V and J genes are TRBV29-1 and TRBJ2-7, with 8 bases lining up with TRBD1. CDR3 length: 11 amino acids. The ends lost 7 bases at V and 6 bases at J; junction bases unmatched: 5. The germline V gene encodes CDR1 SQVTM and CDR2 ANQGSEA. CDR3 amino acids: CSGKTGGEQYF. DNA of the CDR3: TGCAGCGGCAAAACAGGGGGCGAGCAGTACTTC.

J is TRBJ2-2 and V is TRBV11-2, with 7 bases lining up with TRBD2. The junction had 6 bases not matched to a gene; V was cut back by 4 bases and J by 4 bases. Germline V gene data show CDR1 as SGHAT and CDR2 as FQNNGV. The CDR3 spans 15 residues. CDR3 in DNA: TGTGCCAGCAGCTCACTAGCGTACGGCACCGGGGAGCTGTTTTTT. Its translation: CASSSLAYGTGELFF.

This clone has just a few counts. The gene calls are TRBV14 and TRBJ1-6; a weak D match, TRBD1 (5 bases). Trimming cost V 5 bases and J 10 bases, with 12 bases left between them. The CDR3 is 13 residues long. Per the germline V gene, CDR1 is SGHDN and CDR2 is FVKESK. This CDR3 reads CASSVGGGSPLHF. The CDR3 nucleotides read TGTGCCAGCAGCGTGGGGGGGGGATCACCCCTCCACTTT.

This chain connects TRBV9 to TRBJ2-2; D unresolved. CDR1 is SGDLS, CDR2 YYNGEE, per germline. The germline V and J ends were trimmed by 6 bases and 7 bases, with 10 bases remaining between them. CDR3 size: 12 residues. Here the CDR3 reads CASTNVGGELFF. In DNA, the CDR3 is TGTGCCAGCACCAATGTGGGCGGGGAGCTGTTTTTT.

The chain combines TRBV6-5 with TRBJ2-1, with 11 bases matching TRBD2. The length of the CDR3 is 15 residues. Germline values: CDR1 MNHEY, CDR2 SVGAGI. J gave up 4 bases and V 4 bases, and 3 bases lay outside the gene matches. The DNA of the CDR3 is TGTGCCAGCAGTTTGACTAGCGGGGAGTACAATGAGCAGTTCTTC. Its protein is CASSLTSGEYNEQFF.

V and J are TRBV4-3 and TRBJ1-1, with D perhaps matching TRBD1 (6 bases). The CDR3 has 15 residues. V dropped 2 bases and J dropped 7 bases, with 17 bases sitting between them. Germline assignment: CDR1 LGHNA and CDR2 YSLEER. Written as DNA, the CDR3 is TGCGCCAGCAGCCAATACATAAACCGGGACATTGAAGCTTTCTTT. Protein product: CASSQYINRDIEAFF.

This clone showed up just a few times. V and J are TRBV19 and TRBJ1-1; the D gene is possibly TRBD1 (5 bases). This CDR3 spans 13 amino acids. Trimming left V 3 bases short and J 3 bases short, with 8 bases between. Looked up from germline, CDR1 is LNHDA and CDR2 is SQIVND (reference sequence). The CDR3 sequence is CASSMGGDTEAFF. CDR3 nucleotide sequence: TGTGCCAGTAGTATGGGAGGGGACACTGAAGCTTTCTTT.

As regards this clone: The identical CDR3 is also encoded by other nucleotide sequences in the sample. V gene TRBV27 combines with J gene TRBJ2-3, with TRBD2 matching over 10 bases. CDR1 is MNHEY and CDR2 is SMNVEV in the germline V gene (reference sequence). The trim removed 5 bases at V and 3 bases at J, leaving 5 bases unmatched. The CDR3 sequence is 15 residues long. The CDR3 region is CASSPQRGGTDTQYF. The CDR3 bases are TGTGCCAGCAGTCCTCAGCGGGGGGGTACAGATACGCAGTATTTT.

The J gene is TRBJ1-2, the V gene TRBV25-1; no clear D. From germline, CDR1 is MGHDK and CDR2 SYGVNS. V was clipped by 7 bases and J by 8 bases, with 11 bases between them. The CDR3 contains 11 residues. CDR3 DNA: TGTGCCAGCAACTCCGCAAAGGGCTACACCTTC. This encodes CASNSAKGYTF.